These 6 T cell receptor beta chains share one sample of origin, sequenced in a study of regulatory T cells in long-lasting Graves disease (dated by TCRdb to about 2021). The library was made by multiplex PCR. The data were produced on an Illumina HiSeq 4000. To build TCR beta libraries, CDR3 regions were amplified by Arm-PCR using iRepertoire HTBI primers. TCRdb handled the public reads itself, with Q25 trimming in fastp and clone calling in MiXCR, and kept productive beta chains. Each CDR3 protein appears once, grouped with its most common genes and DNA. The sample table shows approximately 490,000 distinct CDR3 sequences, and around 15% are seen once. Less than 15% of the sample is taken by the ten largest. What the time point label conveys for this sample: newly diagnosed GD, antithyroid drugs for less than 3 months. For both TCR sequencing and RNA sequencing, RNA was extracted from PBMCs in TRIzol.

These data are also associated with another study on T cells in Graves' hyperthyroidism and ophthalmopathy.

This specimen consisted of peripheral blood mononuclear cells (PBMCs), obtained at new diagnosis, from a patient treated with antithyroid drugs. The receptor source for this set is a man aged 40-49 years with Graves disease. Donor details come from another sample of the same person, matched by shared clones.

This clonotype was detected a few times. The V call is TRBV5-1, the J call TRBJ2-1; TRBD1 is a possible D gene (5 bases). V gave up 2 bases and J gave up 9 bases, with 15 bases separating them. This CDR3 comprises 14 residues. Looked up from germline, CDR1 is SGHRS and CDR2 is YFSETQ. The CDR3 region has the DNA TGCGCCAGCAGCTTAGGCCGTGGGGCGAGTGAGCAGTTCTTC. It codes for CASSLGRGASEQFF.

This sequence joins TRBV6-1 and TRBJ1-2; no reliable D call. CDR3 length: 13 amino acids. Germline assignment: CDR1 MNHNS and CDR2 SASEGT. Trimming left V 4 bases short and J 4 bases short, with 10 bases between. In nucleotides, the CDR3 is TGTGCCAGCAGTGGGGGTAGCGTCTATGGCTACACCTTC. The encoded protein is CASSGGSVYGYTF.

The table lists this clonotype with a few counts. The CDR3 bases are TGTGCCAGCAGCCCCCGGGTCAGCGGCACTGAAGCTTTCTTT. This translates into CASSPRVSGTEAFF. The chain combines TRBV7-9 with TRBJ1-1; D ambiguous. The V end lost 5 bases, the J end lost 4 bases, and 14 bases lay between the germline ends. This CDR3 spans 14 amino acids. Germline V gives CDR1 SEHNR, CDR2 FQNEAQ (reference sequence). The variable domain in full, with the rest retrieved from reference TRBV7-9 and TRBJ1-1, is DTGVSQNPRHKITKRGQNVTFRCDPISEHNRLYWYRQTLGQGPEFLTYFQNEAQLEKSRLLSDRFSAERPKGSFSTLEIQRTEQGDSAMYLCASSPRVSGTEAFFGQGTRLTVV.

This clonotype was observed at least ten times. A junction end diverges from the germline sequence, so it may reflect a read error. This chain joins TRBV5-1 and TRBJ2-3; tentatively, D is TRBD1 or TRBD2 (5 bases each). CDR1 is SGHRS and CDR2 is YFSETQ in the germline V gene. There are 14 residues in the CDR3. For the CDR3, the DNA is TGTGCCAGCACTAGGGACGGATCCACAGATACGCAGTATTTT. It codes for CASTRDGSTDTQYF.

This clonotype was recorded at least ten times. The DNA of the CDR3 is TGTGCCACCAGTGCCCGGACAGGGGGCTCCTACGAGCAGTACTTC. It is translated as CATSARTGGSYEQYF. The chain combines TRBV24-1 with TRBJ2-7, with 10 positions matching TRBD1. In germline, CDR1 is KGHDR, CDR2 SFDVKD. This CDR3 contains 15 residues. The ends lost 5 bases at V and 0 bases at J; junction bases unmatched: 3.

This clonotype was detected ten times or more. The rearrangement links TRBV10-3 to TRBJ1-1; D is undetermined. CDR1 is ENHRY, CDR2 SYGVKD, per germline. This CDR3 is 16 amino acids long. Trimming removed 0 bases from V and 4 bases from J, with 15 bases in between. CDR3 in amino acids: CAISESILDFSTEAFF. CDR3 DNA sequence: TGTGCCATCAGTGAGTCAATATTGGATTTTAGCACTGAAGCTTTCTTT.